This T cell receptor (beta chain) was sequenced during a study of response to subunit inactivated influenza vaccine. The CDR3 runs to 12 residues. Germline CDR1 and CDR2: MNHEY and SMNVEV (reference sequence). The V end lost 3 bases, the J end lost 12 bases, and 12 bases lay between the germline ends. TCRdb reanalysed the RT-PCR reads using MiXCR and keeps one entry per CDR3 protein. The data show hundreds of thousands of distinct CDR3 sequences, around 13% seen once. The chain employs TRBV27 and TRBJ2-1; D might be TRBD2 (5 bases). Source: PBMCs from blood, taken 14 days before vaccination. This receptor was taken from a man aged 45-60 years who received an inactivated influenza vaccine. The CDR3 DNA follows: TGTGCCAGCAGTTTCGGGGAAGGAGGGCAGTTCTTC. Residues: CASSFGEGGQFF.